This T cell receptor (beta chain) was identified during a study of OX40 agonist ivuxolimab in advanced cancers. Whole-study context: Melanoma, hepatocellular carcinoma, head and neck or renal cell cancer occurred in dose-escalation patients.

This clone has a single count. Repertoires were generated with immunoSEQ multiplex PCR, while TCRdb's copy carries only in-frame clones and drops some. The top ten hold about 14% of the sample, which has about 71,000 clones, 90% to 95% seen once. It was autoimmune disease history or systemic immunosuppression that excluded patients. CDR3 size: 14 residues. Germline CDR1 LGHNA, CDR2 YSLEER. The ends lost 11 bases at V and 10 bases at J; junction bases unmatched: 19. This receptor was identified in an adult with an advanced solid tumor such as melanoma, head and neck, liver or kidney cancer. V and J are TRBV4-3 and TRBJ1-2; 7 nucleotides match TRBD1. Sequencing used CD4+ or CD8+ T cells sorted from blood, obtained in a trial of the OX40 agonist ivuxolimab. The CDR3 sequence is CASGQDQSSGFYTF. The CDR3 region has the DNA TGCGCCTCCGGACAGGACCAGTCGTCGGGGTTCTACACCTTC.